The present T cell receptor (beta chain) was sequenced within a study of control samples from healthy donors and cancer patients. The method was immunoSEQ multiplex PCR; TCRdb's version includes in-frame clones alone and lacks a portion of them. The table includes tens of thousands of clones, over 85% detected once. CDR3 length: 16 residues. The germline CDR1 and CDR2 sequences are SGHAT and FQNNGV. V was pared by 5 bases and J by 4 bases, with 11 bases of the junction left unmatched. This TCR was sampled from a woman aged 40 to 49 with lung cancer. Sequencing was done on a sample of PBMCs. This chain connects TRBV11-2 to TRBJ2-7; 10 nucleotides align to TRBD2. The CDR3 sequence is CASSPGGSGGLYEQYF. CDR3 sequence (DNA): TGTGCCAGCAGCCCAGGGGGTAGCGGGGGGCTTTACGAGCAGTACTTC.